The present TCR beta chain was sequenced within a study of long-term antiretroviral therapy in people with HIV. CDR3 length: 13 residues. Germline CDR1 is SGHAT and CDR2 is FQNNGV. Trimming removed 5 bases at V and 4 bases at J, with 11 bases between. The libraries were made with immunoSEQ v3.0 at survey level. Assay: immunoSEQ multiplex PCR; the TCRdb copy retains only in-frame clones and omits some. The sample records about 21,000 clones, around 83% being singletons. The sample was unsorted PBMCs, taken 0.2 years after starting antiretroviral therapy. This chain uses TRBV11-2 with TRBJ1-2; D may be TRBD1 (6 bases). The TCR comes from a woman younger than 45 with HIV. The DNA of the CDR3 is TGTGCCAGCAGCCCGACAGGCGTCTATGGCTACACCTTC. Encoded protein: CASSPTGVYGYTF.